This T cell receptor beta chain was observed in a study of shared clonotypes between healthy human individuals. Study-level findings and limits: Non-shared clonotypes were found to have lower generation probabilities than the clonotypes that were shared by all four of the sorted-subset donors.

Participating donors were healthy, HIV-negative adults free of recent acute infections or vaccinations. Into CD45RA+ naive and CD45RA-negative memory subsets, the CD4+ cells were split. Researchers ran the assay at a deep level. Produced via immunoSEQ multiplex PCR; TCRdb's table is partial and in-frame only. There are approximately 1.5 million clones in the sample; roughly 98% occur only once, and approximately 0.45% lies in the top ten. Germline V gene data show CDR1 as LNHNV and CDR2 as YYDKDF (reference sequence). J gave up 3 bases and V 3 bases, and 1 base lay outside the gene matches. The CDR3 is made up of 14 amino acids. This clone was recorded once. As yet, its antigen is unknown. Other nucleotide sequences from this sample produce the same CDR3.

Sequencing was done on a sample of naive CD4+ T cells sorted from blood. Subset in this sample: CD45RA+ positively selected. This clonotype originated in a man younger than 45 in good health. The chain combines TRBV15 with TRBJ2-7, with 11 bases identical to TRBD1. The CDR3 nucleotides read TGTGCCACCAGCAGGGACAGGGGGCTCTACGAGCAGTACTTC. As protein: CATSRDRGLYEQYF.